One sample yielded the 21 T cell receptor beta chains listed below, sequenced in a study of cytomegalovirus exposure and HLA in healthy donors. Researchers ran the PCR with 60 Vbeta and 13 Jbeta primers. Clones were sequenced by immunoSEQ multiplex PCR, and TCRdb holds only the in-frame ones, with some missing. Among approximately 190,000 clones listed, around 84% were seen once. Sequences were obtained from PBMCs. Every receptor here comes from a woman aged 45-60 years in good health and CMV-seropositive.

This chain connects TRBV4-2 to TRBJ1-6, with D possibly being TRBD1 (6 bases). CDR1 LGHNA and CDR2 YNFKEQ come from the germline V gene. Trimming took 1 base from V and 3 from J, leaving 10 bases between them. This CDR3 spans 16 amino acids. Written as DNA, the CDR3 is TGTGCCAGCAGCCAAGGCGGACAGATCTATAATTCACCCCTCCACTTT. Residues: CASSQGGQIYNSPLHF.

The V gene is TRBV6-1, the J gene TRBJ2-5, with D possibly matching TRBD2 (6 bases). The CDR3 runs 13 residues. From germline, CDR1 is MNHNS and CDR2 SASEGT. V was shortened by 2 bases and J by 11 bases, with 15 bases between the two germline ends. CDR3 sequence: CASSEYGTREQYF. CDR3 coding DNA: TGTGCCAGCAGTGAATACGGAACCCGGGAGCAGTACTTC.

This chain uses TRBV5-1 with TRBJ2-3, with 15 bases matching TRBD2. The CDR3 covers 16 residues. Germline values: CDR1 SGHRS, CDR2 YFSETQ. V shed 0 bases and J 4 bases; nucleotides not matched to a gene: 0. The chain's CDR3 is CASSLGTSGGADTQYF. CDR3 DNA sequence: TGCGCCAGCAGCTTGGGGACTAGCGGGGGGGCAGATACGCAGTATTTT.

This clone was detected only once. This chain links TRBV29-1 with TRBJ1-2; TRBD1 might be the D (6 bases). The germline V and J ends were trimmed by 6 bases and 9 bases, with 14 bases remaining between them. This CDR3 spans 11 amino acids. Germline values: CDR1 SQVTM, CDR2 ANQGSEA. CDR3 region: CSVETGNSYTF. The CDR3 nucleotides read TGCAGCGTGGAAACAGGGAACAGCTACACCTTC. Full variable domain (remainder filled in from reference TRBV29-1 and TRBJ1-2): SAVISQKPSRDICQRGTSLTIQCQVDSQVTMMFWYRQQPGQSLTLIATANQGSEATYESGFVIDKFPISRPNLTFSTLTVSNMSPEDSSIYLCSVETGNSYTFGSGTRLTVV.

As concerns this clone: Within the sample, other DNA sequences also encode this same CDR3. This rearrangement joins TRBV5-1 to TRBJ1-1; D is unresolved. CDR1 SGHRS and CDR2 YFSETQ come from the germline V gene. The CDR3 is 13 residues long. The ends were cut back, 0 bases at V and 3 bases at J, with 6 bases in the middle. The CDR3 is CASSLAGYTEAFF. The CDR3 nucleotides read TGCGCCAGCAGCTTGGCAGGTTACACTGAAGCTTTCTTT.

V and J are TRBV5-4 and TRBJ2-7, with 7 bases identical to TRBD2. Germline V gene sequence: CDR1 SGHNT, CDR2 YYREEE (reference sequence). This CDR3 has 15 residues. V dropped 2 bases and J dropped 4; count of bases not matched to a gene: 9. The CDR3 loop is CASSFAGDGGYEQYF. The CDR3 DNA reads TGTGCCAGCAGCTTCGCGGGGGACGGGGGTTACGAGCAGTACTTC.

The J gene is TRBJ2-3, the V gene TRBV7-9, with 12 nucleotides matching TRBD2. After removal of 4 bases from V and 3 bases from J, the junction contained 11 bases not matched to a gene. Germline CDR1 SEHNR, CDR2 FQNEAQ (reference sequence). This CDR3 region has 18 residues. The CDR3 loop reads CASSSTGLAGTKTDTQYF. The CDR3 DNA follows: TGTGCCAGCAGCTCGACGGGACTAGCGGGCACCAAGACAGATACGCAGTATTTT.

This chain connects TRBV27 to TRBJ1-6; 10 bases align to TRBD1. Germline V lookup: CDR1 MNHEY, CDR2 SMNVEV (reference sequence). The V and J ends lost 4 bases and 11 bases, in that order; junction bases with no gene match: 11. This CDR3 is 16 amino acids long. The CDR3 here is CASSSQTGGGFTPLHF. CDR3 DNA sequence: TGTGCCAGCAGTTCACAGACAGGGGGCGGATTTACACCCCTCCACTTT.

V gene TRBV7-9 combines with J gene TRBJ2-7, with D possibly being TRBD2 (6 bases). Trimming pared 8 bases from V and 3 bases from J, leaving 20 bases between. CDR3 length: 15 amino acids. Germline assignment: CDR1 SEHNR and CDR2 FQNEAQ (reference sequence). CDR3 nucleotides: TGTGCCAGCCGGCGGGATGGGGGGTCTCTCTACGAGCAGTACTTC. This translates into CASRRDGGSLYEQYF.

This chain's CDR3 is CASSLLGQGSSYEQYF. For the CDR3, the DNA is TGTGCCAGCAGCTTACTTGGACAGGGGAGCTCCTACGAGCAGTACTTC. The rearrangement links TRBV5-6 to TRBJ2-7, with TRBD1 matching 9 bases. This CDR3 is 16 amino acids long. Germline V gene sequence: CDR1 SGHDT, CDR2 YYEEEE. With 2 bases clipped from V and 0 bases from J, the junction kept 6 bases outside the gene matches.

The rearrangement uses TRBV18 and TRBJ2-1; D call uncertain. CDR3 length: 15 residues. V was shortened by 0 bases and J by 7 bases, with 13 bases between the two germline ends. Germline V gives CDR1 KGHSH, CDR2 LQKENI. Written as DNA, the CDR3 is TGTGCCAGCTCACCACCGTCAAGCGCCCGAAATGAGCAGTTCTTC. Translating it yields CASSPPSSARNEQFF.

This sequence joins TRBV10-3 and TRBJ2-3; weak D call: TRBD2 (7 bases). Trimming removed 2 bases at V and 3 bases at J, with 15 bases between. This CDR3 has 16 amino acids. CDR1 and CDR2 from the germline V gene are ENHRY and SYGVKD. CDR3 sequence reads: CAISEAFGGLTDTQYF. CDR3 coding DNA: TGTGCCATCAGTGAGGCGTTCGGGGGGCTGACAGATACGCAGTATTTT.

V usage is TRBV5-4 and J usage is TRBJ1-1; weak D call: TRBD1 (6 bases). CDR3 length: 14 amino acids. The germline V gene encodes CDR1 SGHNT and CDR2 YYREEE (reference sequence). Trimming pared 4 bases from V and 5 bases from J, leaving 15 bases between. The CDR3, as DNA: TGTGCCAGCAGCCCGAAAGGGGGATCGACTGAAGCTTTCTTT. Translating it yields CASSPKGGSTEAFF.

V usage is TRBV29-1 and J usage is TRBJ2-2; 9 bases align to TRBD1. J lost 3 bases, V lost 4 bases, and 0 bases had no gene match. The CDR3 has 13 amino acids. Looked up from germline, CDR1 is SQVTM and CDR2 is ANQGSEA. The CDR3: CSVGDRDTGELFF. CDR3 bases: TGCAGCGTTGGGGACAGGGACACCGGGGAGCTGTTTTTT.

DNA for the CDR3: TGTGCCAGCTCACCGACAGGGACCCCTGAAGCTTTCTTT. Its translation: CASSPTGTPEAFF. The chain uses TRBV18 and TRBJ1-1, with 7 bases lining up with TRBD1. In germline, CDR1 is KGHSH, CDR2 LQKENI. V lost 3 bases and J lost 6; bases outside the gene matches: 4. This CDR3 contains 13 residues.

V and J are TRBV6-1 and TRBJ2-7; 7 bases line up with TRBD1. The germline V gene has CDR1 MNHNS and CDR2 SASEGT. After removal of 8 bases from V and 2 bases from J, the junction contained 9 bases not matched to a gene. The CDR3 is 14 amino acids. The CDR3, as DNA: TGTGCCAGCCTGAAGGAGACAGGGACCTACGAGCAGTACTTC. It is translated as CASLKETGTYEQYF.

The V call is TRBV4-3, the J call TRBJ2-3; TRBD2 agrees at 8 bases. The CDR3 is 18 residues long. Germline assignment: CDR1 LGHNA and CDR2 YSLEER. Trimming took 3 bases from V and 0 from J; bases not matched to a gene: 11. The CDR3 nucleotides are TGCGCCAGCAGCCAGGAGCGGGGGACACTCGTTAGCACAGATACGCAGTATTTT. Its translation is CASSQERGTLVSTDTQYF.

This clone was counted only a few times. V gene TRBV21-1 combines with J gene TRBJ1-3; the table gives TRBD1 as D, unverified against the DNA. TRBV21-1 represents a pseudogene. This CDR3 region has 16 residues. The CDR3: CASSAHSGNSGNTIYF. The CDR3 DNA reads TGTGCCAGCAGCGCGCATTCAGGGAACTCTGGAAACACCATATATTTT.

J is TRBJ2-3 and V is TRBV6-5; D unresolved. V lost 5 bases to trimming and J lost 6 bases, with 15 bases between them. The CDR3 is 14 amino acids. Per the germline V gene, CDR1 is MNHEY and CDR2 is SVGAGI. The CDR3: CASSLGPPADTQYF. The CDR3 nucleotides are TGTGCCAGCAGTCTCGGTCCCCCCGCGGATACGCAGTATTTT.

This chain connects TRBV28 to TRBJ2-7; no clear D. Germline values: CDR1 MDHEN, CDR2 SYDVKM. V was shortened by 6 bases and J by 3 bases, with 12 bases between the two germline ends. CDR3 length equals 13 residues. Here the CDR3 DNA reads TGTGCCAGCAGGTCGGGTTTTAACTACGAGCAGTACTTC. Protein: CASRSGFNYEQYF.

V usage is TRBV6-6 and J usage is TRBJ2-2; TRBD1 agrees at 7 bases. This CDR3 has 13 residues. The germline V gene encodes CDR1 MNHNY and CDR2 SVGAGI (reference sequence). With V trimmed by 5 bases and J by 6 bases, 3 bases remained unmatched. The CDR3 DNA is TGTGCCAGCAGTACGGACAGGTCCGGGGAGCTGTTTTTT. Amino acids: CASSTDRSGELFF.